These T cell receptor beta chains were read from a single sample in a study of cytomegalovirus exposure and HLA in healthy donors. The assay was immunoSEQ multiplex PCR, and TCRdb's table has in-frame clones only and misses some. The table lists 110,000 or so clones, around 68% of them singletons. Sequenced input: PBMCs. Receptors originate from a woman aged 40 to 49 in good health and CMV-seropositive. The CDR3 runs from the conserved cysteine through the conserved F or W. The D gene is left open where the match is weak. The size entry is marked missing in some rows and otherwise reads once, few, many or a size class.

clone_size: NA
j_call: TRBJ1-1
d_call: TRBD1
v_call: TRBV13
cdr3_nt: TGTGCCAGCAGCTTAGGGCAGGGGGCTTGGGACACTGAAGCTTTCTTT
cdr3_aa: CASSLGQGAWDTEAFF

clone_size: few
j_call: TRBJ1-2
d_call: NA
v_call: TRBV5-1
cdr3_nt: TGCGCCAGCAGCTTGGCCGGAGGGCTAGTCCTGTATGGCTACACCTTC
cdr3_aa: CASSLAGGLVLYGYTF

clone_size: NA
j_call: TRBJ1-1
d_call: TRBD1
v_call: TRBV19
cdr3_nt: TGTGCCAGTAGTAGACAGGGGGGTTTTTCGAGCACTGAAGCTTTCTTT
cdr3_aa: CASSRQGGFSSTEAFF

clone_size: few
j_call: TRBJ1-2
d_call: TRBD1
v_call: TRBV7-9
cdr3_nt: TGTGCCACCGTGACAGGGGAATATGGCTACACCTTC
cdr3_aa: CATVTGEYGYTF

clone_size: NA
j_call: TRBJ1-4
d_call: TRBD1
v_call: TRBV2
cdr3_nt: TGTGCCAGCAGTGAACAGAGGACAGGGAATGAAAAACTGTTTTTT
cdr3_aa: CASSEQRTGNEKLFF

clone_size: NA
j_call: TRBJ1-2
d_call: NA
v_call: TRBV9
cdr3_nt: TGTGCCAGCAGCGTAGACCCGGGGGGGGGTAACTATGGCTACACCTTC
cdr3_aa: CASSVDPGGGNYGYTF

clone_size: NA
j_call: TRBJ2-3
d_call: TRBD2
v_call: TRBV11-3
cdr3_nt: TGTGCCAGCAACGAACTAGCGGGAGAAGGCACAGATACGCAGTATTTT
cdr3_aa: CASNELAGEGTDTQYF

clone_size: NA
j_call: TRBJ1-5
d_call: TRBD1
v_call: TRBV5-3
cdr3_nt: TGTGCCAGAAGTCTCGGACAGGGGAATCAGCCCCAGCATTTT
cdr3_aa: CARSLGQGNQPQHF

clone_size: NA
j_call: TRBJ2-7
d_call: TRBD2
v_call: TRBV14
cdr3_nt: TGTGCCACCAGCTCCGCGGGGGGTGAGCAGTACTTC
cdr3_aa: CATSSAGGEQYF

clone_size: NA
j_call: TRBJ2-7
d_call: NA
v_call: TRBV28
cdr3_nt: TGTGCCAGCAGGTCGACAGTCTACGAGCAGTACTTC
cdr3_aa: CASRSTVYEQYF

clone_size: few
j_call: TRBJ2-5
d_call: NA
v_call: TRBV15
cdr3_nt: TGTGCCACCAGCAGAGATAGCAAGGCCGGGGAGACCCAGTACTTC
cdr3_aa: CATSRDSKAGETQYF

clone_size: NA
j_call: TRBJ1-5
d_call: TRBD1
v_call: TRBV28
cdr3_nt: TGTGCCAGCAGACAACCCGGGACAGGTCATCAGCCCCAGCATTTT
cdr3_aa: CASRQPGTGHQPQHF

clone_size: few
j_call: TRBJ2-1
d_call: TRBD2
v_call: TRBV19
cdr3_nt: TGTGCCAGTAGTATCTCGCGGCATAGCGGGGAGTACAATGAGCAGTTCTTC
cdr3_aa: CASSISRHSGEYNEQFF

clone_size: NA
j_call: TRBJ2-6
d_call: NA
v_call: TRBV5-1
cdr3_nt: TGCGCCAGCAGCTTGCCAGAGGGCTTTGGGGCCAACGTCCTGACTTTC
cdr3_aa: CASSLPEGFGANVLTF

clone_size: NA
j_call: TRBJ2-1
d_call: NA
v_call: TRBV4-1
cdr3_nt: TGCGCCAGCAGCCGGGAAATGACAGAGAAAAATGAGCAGTTCTTC
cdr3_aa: CASSREMTEKNEQFF

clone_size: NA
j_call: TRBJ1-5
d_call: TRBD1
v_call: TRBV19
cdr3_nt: TGTGCCAGCCGCCCAGGGGGCCCTTATAGCAATCAGCCCCAGCATTTT
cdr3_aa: CASRPGGPYSNQPQHF

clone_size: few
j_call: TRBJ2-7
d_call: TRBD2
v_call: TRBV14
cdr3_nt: TGTGCCAGCAGCCAGGCGGGGGACGAGCAGTACTTC
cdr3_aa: CASSQAGDEQYF

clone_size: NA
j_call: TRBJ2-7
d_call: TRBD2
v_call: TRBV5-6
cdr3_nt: TGTGCCAGCAGCTTGGTGGGCGGGAGCTCCTACGAGCAGTACTTC
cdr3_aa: CASSLVGGSSYEQYF

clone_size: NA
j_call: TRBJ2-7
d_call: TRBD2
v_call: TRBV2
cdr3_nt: TGTGCCAGCACTGGACTAGCGGGATATGGCGAGCAGTACTTC
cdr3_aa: CASTGLAGYGEQYF

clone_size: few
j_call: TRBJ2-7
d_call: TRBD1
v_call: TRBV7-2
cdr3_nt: TGTGCCAGCAGCCTTCGGACAGGGAGCGAGCAGTACTTC
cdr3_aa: CASSLRTGSEQYF

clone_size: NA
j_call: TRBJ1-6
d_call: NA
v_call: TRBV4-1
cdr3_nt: TGCGCCAGCAGCCGCGAACAGGGAAATTCACCCCTCCACTTT
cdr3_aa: CASSREQGNSPLHF

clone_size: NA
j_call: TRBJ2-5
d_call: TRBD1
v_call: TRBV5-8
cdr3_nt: TGTGCCAGCAGCCGGGGACAGGGGGCGCTTAAACGTGGCGGAGAGACCCAGTACTTC
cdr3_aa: CASSRGQGALKRGGETQYF

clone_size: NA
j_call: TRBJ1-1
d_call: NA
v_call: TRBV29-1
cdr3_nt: TGCAGCGCCCTCGACAGGCCCAACACTGAAGCTTTCTTT
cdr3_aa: CSALDRPNTEAFF

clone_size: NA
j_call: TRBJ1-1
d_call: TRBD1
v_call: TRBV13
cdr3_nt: TGTGCCAGCAATAACAGGGGAAACCCGAACACTGAAGCTTTCTTT
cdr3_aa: CASNNRGNPNTEAFF

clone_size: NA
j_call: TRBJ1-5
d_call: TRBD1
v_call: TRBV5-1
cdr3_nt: TGCGCCAGCAGCTCAACAGGGGGCGGCAATCAGCCCCAGCATTTT
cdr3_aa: CASSSTGGGNQPQHF

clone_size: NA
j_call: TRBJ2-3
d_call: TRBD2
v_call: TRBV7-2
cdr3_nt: TGTGCCAGCAGTTTCCTCATAGCGGGGGGTAGGGCAGATACGCAGTATTTT
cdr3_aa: CASSFLIAGGRADTQYF

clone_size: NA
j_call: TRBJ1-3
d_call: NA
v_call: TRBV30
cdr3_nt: TGTGCCTGGAGTGTCCTGGCCTTTACCGTCTTCTCTGGAAACACCATATATTTT
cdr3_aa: CAWSVLAFTVFSGNTIYF

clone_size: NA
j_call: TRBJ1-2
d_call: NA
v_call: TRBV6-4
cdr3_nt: TGTGCCAGCAGTTCCAGAGGAGGGAACTATGGCTACACCTTC
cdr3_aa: CASSSRGGNYGYTF

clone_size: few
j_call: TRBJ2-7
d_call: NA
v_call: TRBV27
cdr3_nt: TGTGCCAGCAGTTTATCGCCTGCAGGCGGGAACTACGAGCAGTACTTC
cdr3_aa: CASSLSPAGGNYEQYF

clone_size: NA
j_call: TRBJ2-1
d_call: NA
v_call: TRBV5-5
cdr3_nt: TGTGCCAGCAGCTTAGCTACTAGCAATGAGCAGTTCTTC
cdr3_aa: CASSLATSNEQFF

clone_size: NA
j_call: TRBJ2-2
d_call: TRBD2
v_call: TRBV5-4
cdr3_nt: TGTGCCAGCAGAGTAGCGGGTAGCACCGGGGAGCTGTTTTTT
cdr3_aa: CASRVAGSTGELFF

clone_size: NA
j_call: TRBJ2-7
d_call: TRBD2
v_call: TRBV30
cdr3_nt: TGTGCCTATGCTAGCGGGAGCTCCTACGAGCAGTACTTC
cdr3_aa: CAYASGSSYEQYF

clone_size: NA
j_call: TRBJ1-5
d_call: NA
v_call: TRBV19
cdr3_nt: TGTGCCAGTAGTGACAACAGGGAAGTCGGGAGCAATCAGCCCCAGCATTTT
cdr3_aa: CASSDNREVGSNQPQHF

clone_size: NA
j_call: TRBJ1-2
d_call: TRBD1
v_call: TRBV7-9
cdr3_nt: TGTGCCAGCAGCTTACTACAGGGGGCGCGGGGCTACACCTTC
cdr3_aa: CASSLLQGARGYTF

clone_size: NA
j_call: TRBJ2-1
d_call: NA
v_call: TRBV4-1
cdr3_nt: TGCGCCAGCAGCCAGTTTACCCGGGACTACAATGAGCAGTTCTTC
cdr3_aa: CASSQFTRDYNEQFF

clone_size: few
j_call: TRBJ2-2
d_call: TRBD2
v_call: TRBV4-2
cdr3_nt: TGTGCCAGCAGCCAAGATCTAAAGCGGGGGACCACCGGGGAGCTGTTTTTT
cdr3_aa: CASSQDLKRGTTGELFF

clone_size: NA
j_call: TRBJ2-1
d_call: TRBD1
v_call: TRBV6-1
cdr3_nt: TGTGCCAGCTCACGACAGGGGGCTGGGGAGGAGCAGTTCTTC
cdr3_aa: CASSRQGAGEEQFF

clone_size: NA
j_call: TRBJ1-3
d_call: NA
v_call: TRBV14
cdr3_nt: TGTGCCAGCAGCCAAGCAATCGGGAGCTCTGGAAACACCATATATTTT
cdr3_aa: CASSQAIGSSGNTIYF

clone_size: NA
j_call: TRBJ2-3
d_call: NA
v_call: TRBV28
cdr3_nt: TGTGCCAGCAGTTTGGGAGGTGCGGGGGATACGCAGTATTTT
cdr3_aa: CASSLGGAGDTQYF

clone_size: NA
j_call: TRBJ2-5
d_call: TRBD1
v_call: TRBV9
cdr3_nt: TGTGCCAGCAGCGTAGGGGGACAGGGAGAGACCCAGTACTTC
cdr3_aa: CASSVGGQGETQYF

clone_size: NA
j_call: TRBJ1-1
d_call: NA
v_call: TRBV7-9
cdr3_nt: TGTTCCAGCAGCTTACTAGGCGGGAACACTGAAGCTTTCTTT
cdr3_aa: CSSSLLGGNTEAFF

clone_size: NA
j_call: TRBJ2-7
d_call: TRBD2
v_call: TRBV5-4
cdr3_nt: TGTGCCAGCGGCACAGCGGGGTTATACGAGCAGTACTTC
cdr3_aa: CASGTAGLYEQYF

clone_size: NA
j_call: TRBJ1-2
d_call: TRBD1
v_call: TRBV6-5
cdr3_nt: TGTGCCAGCAGCACTACACAGGGGTTAAGTATATACACCTTC
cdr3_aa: CASSTTQGLSIYTF

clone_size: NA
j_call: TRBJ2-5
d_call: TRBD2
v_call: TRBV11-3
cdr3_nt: TGTGCCAGCAGCTTAGTATTCCAGCGGGAGATTGTTGAGACCCAGTACTTC
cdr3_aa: CASSLVFQREIVETQYF

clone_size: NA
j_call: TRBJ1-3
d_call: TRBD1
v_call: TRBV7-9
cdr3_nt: TGTGCCAGCAGCTCCGACAGGGCAGGAAACACCATATATTTT
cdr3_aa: CASSSDRAGNTIYF

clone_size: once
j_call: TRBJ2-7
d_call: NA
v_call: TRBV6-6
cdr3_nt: TGTGCCAGCAGCCGAACCGGGTCAAACTCCTACGAGCAGTACTTC
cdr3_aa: CASSRTGSNSYEQYF

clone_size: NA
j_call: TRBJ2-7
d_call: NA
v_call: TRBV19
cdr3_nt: TGTGCCAGTAGTATCCTCCCCGCTGGAGGGGTCTACGAGCAGTACTTC
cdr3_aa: CASSILPAGGVYEQYF